The 12 T cell receptor beta chains given below trace back to one sample, sequenced in a study of T-cell reconstitution after alpha-beta-depleted transplantation in children. Construction of the TCRbeta library involved unique molecular identifiers. Each CDR3 protein gets one entry after TCRdb re-called the PCR reads with MiXCR. The sample records around 93,000 distinct CDR3 sequences, roughly 7.7% being singletons. The sample was PBMCs from the stem cell graft donor, taken from the stem cell graft. These receptors were obtained from a human donor who donated a stem cell graft to a child with congenital amegakaryocytic thrombocytopenia.

This clonotype appeared a few times. The chain carries TRBV5-1 and TRBJ2-6; 8 positions match TRBD1. The CDR3 sequence is 21 residues long. CDR1 SGHRS and CDR2 YFSETQ come from the germline V gene. J lost 0 bases, V lost 0 bases, and 14 bases had no gene match. The CDR3 nucleotides are TGCGCCAGCAGCTTGGGCAGGGGGCACATCCCCGAGAGCTCTGGGGCCAACGTCCTGACTTTC. Its protein product is CASSLGRGHIPESSGANVLTF.

The chain uses TRBV5-1 and TRBJ2-2, with D possibly TRBD2 on 7 matching bases. The CDR3 has 15 amino acids. Germline lookup yields CDR1 SGHRS and CDR2 YFSETQ. Trimming cost V 4 bases and J 3 bases, with 13 bases left between them. The CDR3 coding sequence is TGCGCCAGCAGCGGGGGGGCCATAGACACCGGGGAGCTGTTTTTT. As protein: CASSGGAIDTGELFF.

This clonotype was observed many times. The chain joins TRBV12-3 or TRBV12-4 to TRBJ1-2, with 7 bases matching TRBD1. V lost 5 bases, J lost 7 bases, and 10 bases stayed unmatched. The CDR3 consists of 14 residues. The CDR3: CASSRQGHLSGYTF. DNA of the CDR3: TGTGCCAGCAGTAGACAGGGCCACCTATCTGGCTACACCTTC.

In its sample, this clonotype was seen many times. The V and J genes are TRBV28 and TRBJ2-5; TRBD2 is a possible D gene (6 bases). Germline CDR1 MDHEN, CDR2 SYDVKM. Trimming removed 6 bases at V and 4 bases at J, with 21 bases between. This CDR3 is 16 amino acids long. The CDR3 DNA follows: TGTGCCAGCAGCCCCGGAGTTGGGACTCTCCTAGAGACCCAGTACTTC. Translating gives CASSPGVGTLLETQYF.

This clonotype was counted many times. This chain links TRBV5-6 with TRBJ2-3, with TRBD1 identical over 7 bases. Germline-derived CDR1 and CDR2 are SGHDT and YYEEEE. This CDR3 spans 15 amino acids. V gave up 4 bases and J gave up 0 bases; unmatched junction bases: 5. The DNA for the CDR3 is TGTGCCAGCAGCCGGACAGGCCCTAGCACAGATACGCAGTATTTT. This sequence encodes CASSRTGPSTDTQYF.

This clonotype was seen ten or more times. The chain joins TRBV4-1 to TRBJ2-1; D is uncertain. Germline V gene data show CDR1 as MGHRA and CDR2 as YSYEKL. V dropped 0 bases and J dropped 7 bases, with 13 bases sitting between them. This CDR3 contains 15 residues. The CDR3 nucleotides are TGCGCCAGCAGCCAAGATATTACTTCCCTAAATGAGCAGTTCTTC. It encodes CASSQDITSLNEQFF.

At least ten counts were recorded for this clonotype. CDR3 residues: CASSPRGLAGGNPYEQYF. The CDR3 nucleotides are TGTGCCAGCAGTCCCCGAGGGCTAGCGGGAGGGAATCCCTACGAGCAGTACTTC. The chain joins TRBV12-3 or TRBV12-4 to TRBJ2-7, with 12 bases fitting TRBD2. V dropped 5 bases and J dropped 2; count of bases not matched to a gene: 13. The CDR3 covers 18 residues.

The chain has TRBV7-9 and TRBJ1-3, with 7 bases identical to TRBD1. Trimming removed 5 bases from V and 2 bases from J; junction bases left unmatched: 9. The CDR3 runs to 16 residues. The germline V gene encodes CDR1 SEHNR and CDR2 FQNEAQ (reference sequence). CDR3 protein: CASSQGEGATGNTIYF. The DNA of the CDR3 is TGTGCCAGCAGCCAAGGGGAGGGGGCAACTGGAAACACCATATATTTT.

This clonotype has at least ten counts. This chain uses TRBV12-3 or TRBV12-4 with TRBJ2-3; maybe TRBD1 (6 bases). This CDR3 has 15 amino acids. Trimming took off 4 bases at V and 8 bases at J, with 19 bases between the two ends. CDR3 sequence (DNA): TGTGCCAGCAGTTCCCGACAGGCCCGTGGCGGTACGCAGTATTTT. Amino acid sequence: CASSSRQARGGTQYF.

The genes are TRBV7-9 and TRBJ2-5, with 7 bases aligning to TRBD1. Germline-derived CDR1 and CDR2 are SEHNR and FQNEAQ (reference sequence). The CDR3 has 15 residues. V lost 4 bases and J lost 5; bases outside the gene matches: 10. CDR3 sequence reads: CASSSYRQGGETQYF. CDR3 in DNA: TGTGCCAGCAGCTCCTACCGACAGGGTGGGGAGACCCAGTACTTC.

This clonotype was detected many times. The chain has TRBV7-2 and TRBJ2-2, with D unclear. Germline CDR1 reads SGHTA; CDR2 reads FQGNSA. CDR3 length: 13 amino acids. V was cut by 4 bases and J by 0 bases, with 3 bases left in between. CDR3 sequence (DNA): TGTGCCAGCAGCTATTCGAACACCGGGGAGCTGTTTTTT. It yields the protein CASSYSNTGELFF.

There are many counts of this clonotype. CDR3 sequence: CSARPRYRTNEKLFF. CDR3 sequence (DNA): TGCAGTGCTAGACCTCGGTACAGGACTAATGAAAAACTGTTTTTT. The chain uses TRBV20-1 and TRBJ1-4; D might be TRBD1 (5 bases). V gave up 2 bases and J gave up 2 bases, with 12 bases separating them. The CDR3 totals 15 residues. CDR1 and CDR2 from the germline V gene are DFQATT and SNEGSKA (reference sequence).